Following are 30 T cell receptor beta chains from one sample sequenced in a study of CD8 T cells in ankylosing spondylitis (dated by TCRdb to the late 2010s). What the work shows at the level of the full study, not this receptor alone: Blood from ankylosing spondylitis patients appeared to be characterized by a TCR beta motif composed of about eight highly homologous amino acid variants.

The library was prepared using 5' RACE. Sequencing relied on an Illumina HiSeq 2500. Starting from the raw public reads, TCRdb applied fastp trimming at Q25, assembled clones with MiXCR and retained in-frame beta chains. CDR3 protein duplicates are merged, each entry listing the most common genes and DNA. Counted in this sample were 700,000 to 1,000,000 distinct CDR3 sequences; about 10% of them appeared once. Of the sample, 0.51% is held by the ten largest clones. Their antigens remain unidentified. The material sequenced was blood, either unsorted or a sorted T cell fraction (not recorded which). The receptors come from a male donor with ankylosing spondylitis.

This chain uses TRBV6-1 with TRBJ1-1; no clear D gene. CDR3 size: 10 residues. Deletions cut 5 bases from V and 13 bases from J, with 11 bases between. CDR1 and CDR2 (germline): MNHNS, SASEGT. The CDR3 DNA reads TGTGCCAGCAGTCCGGCTTGGGTTTTCTTT. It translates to CASSPAWVFF.

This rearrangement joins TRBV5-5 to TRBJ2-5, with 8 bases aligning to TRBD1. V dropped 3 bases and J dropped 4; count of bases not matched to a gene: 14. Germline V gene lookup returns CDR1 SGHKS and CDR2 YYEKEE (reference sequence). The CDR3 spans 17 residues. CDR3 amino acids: CASSWGIIGRGRETQYF. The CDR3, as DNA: TGTGCCAGCAGCTGGGGCATTATCGGCAGGGGGCGAGAGACCCAGTACTTC.

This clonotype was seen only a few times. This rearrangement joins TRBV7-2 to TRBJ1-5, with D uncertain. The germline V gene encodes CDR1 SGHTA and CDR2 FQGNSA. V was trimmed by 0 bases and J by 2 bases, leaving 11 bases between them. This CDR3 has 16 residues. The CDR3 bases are TGTGCCAGCAGCTTAGCGCCTTTTAGGGGCAATCAGCCCCAGCATTTT. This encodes CASSLAPFRGNQPQHF.

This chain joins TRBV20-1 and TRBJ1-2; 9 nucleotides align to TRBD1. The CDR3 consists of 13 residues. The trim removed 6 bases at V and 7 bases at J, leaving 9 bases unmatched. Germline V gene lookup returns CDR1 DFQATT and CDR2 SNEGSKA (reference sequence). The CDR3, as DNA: TGCAGTGCGAGGGGGACAGGGACGAGTGGCTACACCTTC. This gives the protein CSARGTGTSGYTF.

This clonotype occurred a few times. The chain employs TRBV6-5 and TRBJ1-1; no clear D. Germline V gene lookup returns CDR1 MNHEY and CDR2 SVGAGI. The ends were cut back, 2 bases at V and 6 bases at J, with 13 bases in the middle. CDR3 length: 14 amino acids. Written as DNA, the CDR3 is TGTGCCAGCAGTTACCGAATCACTACTGCTGAAGCTTTCTTT. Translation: CASSYRITTAEAFF.

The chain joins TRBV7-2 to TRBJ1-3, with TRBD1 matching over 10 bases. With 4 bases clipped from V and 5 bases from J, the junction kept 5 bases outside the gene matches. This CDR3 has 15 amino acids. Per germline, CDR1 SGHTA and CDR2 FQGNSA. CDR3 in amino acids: CASSSTGGLRNTIYF. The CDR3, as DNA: TGTGCCAGCAGCTCGACAGGGGGCCTACGAAACACCATATATTTT. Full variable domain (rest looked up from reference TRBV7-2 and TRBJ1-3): GAGVSQSPSNKVTEKGKDVELRCDPISGHTALYWYRQSLGQGLEFLIYFQGNSAPDKSGLPSDRFSAERTGGSVSTLTIQRTQQEDSAVYLCASSSTGGLRNTIYFGEGSWLTVV.

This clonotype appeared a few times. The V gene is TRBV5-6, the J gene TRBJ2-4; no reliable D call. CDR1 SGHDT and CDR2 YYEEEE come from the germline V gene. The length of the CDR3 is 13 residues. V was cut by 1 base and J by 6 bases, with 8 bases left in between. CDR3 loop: CASSLRPVNIQYF. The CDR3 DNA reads TGTGCCAGCAGCTTGCGTCCGGTAAACATTCAGTACTTC.

CDR3 sequence reads: CSARAILAWNQPQHF. The CDR3 coding sequence is TGCAGTGCTAGGGCCATCTTGGCTTGGAATCAGCCCCAGCATTTT. The rearrangement uses TRBV20-1 and TRBJ1-5; no definite D call. CDR3 length: 15 residues. Trimming cost V 3 bases and J 4 bases, with 16 bases left between them. Germline CDR1 and CDR2: DFQATT and SNEGSKA (reference sequence).

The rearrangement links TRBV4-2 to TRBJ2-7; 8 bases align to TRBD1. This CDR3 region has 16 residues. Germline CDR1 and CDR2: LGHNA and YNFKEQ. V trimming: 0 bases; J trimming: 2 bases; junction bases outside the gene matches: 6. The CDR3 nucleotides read TGTGCCAGCAGCCAAGAGAGACAGGGGTTACCCTACGAGCAGTACTTC. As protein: CASSQERQGLPYEQYF.

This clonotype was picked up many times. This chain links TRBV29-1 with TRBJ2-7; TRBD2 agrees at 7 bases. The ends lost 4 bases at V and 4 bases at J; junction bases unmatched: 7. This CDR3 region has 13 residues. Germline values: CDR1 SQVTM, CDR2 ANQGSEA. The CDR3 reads CSVAAGKWYEQYF. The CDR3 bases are TGCAGCGTTGCAGCGGGAAAGTGGTACGAGCAGTACTTC.

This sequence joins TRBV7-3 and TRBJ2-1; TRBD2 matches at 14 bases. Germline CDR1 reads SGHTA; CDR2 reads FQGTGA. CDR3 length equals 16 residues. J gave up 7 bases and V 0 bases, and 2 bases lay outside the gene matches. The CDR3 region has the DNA TGTGCCAGCAGCTTAACTAGGACTAGCGGGGGGAATGAGCAGTTCTTC. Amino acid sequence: CASSLTRTSGGNEQFF.

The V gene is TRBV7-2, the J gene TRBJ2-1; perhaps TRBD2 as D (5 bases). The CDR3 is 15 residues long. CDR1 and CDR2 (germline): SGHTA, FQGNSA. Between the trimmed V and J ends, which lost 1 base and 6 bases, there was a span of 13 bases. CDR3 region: CASSLVWNRGNEQFF. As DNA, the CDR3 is TGTGCCAGCAGCTTAGTCTGGAATCGGGGCAATGAGCAGTTCTTC.

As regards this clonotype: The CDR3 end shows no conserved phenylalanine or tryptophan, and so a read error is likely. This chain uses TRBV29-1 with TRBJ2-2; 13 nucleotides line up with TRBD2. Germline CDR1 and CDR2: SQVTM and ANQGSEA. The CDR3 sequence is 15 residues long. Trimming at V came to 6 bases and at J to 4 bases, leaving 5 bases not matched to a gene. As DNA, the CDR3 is TGCAGCGTGGACAGACTAGCGGGGGGCACCGGGGAGCTGTTTCTT. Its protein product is CSVDRLAGGTGELFL.

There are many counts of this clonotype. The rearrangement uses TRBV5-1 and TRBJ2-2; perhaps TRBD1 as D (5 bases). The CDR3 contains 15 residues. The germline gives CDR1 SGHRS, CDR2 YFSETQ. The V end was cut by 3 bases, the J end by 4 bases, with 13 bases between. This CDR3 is CASSSNPQGTGELFF. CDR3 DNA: TGCGCCAGCAGCTCGAACCCGCAGGGCACCGGGGAGCTGTTTTTT.

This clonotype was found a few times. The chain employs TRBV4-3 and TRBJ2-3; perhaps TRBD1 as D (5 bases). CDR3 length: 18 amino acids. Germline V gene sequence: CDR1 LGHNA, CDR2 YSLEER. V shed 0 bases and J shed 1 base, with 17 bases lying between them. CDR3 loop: CASSQDPGPPHGTDTQYF. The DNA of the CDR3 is TGCGCCAGCAGCCAAGATCCAGGGCCACCCCACGGCACAGATACGCAGTATTTT.

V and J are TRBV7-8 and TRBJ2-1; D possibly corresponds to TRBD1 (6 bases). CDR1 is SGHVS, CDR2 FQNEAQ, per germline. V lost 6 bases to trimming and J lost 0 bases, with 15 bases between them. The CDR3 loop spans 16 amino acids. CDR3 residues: CASSRFTGSSYNEQFF. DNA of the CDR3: TGTGCCAGCAGTCGATTTACAGGGAGCTCCTACAATGAGCAGTTCTTC.

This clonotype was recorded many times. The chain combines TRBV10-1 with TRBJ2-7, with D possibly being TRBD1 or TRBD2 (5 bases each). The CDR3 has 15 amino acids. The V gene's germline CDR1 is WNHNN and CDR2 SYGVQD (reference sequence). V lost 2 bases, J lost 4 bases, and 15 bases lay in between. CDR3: CASSEPGRNFYEQYF. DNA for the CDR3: TGCGCCAGCAGTGAGCCGGGACGGAACTTTTACGAGCAGTACTTC.

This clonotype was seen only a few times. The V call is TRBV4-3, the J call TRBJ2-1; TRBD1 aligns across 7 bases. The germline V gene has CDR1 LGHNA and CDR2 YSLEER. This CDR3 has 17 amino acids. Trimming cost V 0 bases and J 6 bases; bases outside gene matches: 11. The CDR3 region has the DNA TGCGCCAGCAGCCAAGATGTCCTAAGGGGGCGCCTCAATGAGCAGTTCTTC. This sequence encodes CASSQDVLRGRLNEQFF.

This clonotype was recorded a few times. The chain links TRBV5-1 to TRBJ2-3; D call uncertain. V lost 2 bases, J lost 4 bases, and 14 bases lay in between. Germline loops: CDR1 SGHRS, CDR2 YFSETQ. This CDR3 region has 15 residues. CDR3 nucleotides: TGCGCCAGCAGCTTATTAACTTCCTCCGCAGATACGCAGTATTTT. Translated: CASSLLTSSADTQYF. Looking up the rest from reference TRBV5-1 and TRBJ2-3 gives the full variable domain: KAGVTQTPRYLIKTRGQQVTLSCSPISGHRSVSWYQQTPGQGLQFLFEYFSETQRNKGNFPGRFSGRQFSNSRSEMNVSTLELGDSALYLCASSLLTSSADTQYFGPGTRLTVL.

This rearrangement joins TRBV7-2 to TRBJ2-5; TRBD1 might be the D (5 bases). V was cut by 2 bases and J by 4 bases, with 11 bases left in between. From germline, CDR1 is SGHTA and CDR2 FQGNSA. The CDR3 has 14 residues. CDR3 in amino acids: CASSLTRTIETQYF. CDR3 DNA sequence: TGTGCCAGCAGCTTAACGAGGACAATAGAGACCCAGTACTTC.

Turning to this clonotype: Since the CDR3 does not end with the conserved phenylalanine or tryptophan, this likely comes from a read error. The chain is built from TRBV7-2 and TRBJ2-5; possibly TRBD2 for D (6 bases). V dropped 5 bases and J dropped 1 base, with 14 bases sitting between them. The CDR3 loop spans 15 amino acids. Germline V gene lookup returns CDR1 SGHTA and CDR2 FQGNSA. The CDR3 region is CASSANQGLQETQYI. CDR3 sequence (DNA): TGTGCCAGCAGCGCCAATCAGGGACTCCAAGAGACCCAGTACATC.

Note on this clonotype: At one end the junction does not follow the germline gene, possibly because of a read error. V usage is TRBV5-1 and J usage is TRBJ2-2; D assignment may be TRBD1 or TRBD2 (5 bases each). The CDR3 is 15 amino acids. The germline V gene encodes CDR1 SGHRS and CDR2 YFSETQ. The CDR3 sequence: CVSSSAGRNTGELFF. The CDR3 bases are TGCGTCAGCAGTTCGGCAGGGAGAAACACCGGGGAGCTGTTTTTT.

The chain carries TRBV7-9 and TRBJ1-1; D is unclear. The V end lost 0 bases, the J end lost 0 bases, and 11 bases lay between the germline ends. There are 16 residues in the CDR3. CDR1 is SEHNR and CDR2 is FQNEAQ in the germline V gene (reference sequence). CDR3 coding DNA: TGTGCCAGCAGCTTAGCCCACGGTAACATGAACACTGAAGCTTTCTTT. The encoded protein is CASSLAHGNMNTEAFF.

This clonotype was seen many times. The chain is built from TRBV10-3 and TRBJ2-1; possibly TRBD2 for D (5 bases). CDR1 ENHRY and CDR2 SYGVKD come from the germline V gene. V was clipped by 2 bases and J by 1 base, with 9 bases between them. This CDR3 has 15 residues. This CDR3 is CAISEVRESYNEQFF. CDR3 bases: TGTGCCATCAGTGAGGTTAGGGAGTCCTACAATGAGCAGTTCTTC.

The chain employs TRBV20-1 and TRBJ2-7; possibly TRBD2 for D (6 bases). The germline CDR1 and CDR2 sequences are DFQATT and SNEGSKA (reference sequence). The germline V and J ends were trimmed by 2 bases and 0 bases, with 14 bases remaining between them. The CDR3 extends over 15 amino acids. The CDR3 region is CSARFGGGLSYEQYF. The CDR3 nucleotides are TGCAGTGCTAGATTCGGGGGAGGTCTCTCCTACGAGCAGTACTTC.

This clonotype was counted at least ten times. CDR3 sequence (DNA): TGTGCCATCAGTAGATTCGGCATAGAGAACACTGAAGCTTTCTTT. Translation gives CAISRFGIENTEAFF. The chain uses TRBV10-3 and TRBJ1-1; D is uncertain. The V gene's germline CDR1 is ENHRY and CDR2 SYGVKD. The CDR3 has 15 amino acids. V was pared by 5 bases and J by 1 base, with 14 bases between.

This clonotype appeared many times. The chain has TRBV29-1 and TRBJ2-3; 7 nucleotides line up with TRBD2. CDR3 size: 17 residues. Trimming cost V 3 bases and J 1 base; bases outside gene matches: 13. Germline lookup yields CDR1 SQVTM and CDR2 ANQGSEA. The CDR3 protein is CSVDKAGLDLGTDTQYF. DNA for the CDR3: TGCAGCGTTGATAAGGCTGGACTAGATTTGGGCACAGATACGCAGTATTTT.

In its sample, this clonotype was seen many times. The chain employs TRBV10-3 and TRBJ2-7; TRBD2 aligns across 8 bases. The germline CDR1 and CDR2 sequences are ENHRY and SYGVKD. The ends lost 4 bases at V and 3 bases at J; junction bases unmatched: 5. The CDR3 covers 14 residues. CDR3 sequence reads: CAISGTSSIYEQYF. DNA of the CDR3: TGTGCCATCAGTGGGACTAGCAGCATCTACGAGCAGTACTTC.

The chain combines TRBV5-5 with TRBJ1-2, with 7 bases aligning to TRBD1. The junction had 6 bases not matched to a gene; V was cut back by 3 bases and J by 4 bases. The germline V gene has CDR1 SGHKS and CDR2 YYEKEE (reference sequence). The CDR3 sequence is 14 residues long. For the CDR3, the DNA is TGTGCCAGCAGCTCTACAGGGGTTGGCTATGGCTACACCTTC. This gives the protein CASSSTGVGYGYTF.

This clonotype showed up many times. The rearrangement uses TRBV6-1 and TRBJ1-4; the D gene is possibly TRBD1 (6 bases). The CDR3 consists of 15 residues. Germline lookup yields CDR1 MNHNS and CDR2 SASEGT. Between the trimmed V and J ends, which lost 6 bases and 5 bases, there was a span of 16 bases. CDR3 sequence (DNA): TGTGCCAGCAGCCACTACCAGGGGATCAATGAAAAACTGTTTTTT. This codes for CASSHYQGINEKLFF.